This T cell receptor (beta chain) was sequenced for a study of cytomegalovirus exposure and HLA in healthy donors. In the PCR, 60 Vbeta and 13 Jbeta primers were used. The table came from immunoSEQ multiplex PCR; TCRdb's copy has only in-frame clones and leaves some out. The table records around 200,000 clones, roughly 80% of them present only once. With 11 bases removed from V and 0 bases from J, the gap between germline ends came to 11 bases. In germline, CDR1 is MDHEN, CDR2 SYDVKM. The CDR3 is made up of 12 amino acids. What was sequenced was PBMCs. This sequence originates from a man aged 35 to 55 in good health and CMV-seropositive. The chain recombines TRBV28 with TRBJ2-7; unclear D gene. This CDR3 is CACARSSYEQYF. The CDR3 DNA is TGTGCCTGCGCACGGTCCTCCTACGAGCAGTACTTC.